A single T cell receptor (beta chain) is shown here with its context. Its target is not known. Reverse transcribing all isolated RNA meant expressed TCRB transcripts were sequenced. Repertoires were generated with immunoSEQ multiplex PCR, while TCRdb's copy carries only in-frame clones and drops some. The sample lists 150,000 to 200,000 clones, roughly 8% occurring once. The CDR3 has 18 residues. Germline CDR1 reads SGHTA; CDR2 reads FQGNSA. V shed 2 bases and J 8 bases; nucleotides not matched to a gene: 20. The data are from a study of beta chain features in type 1 diabetes. As for the study in general: Investigators examined 107,917,701 sorted cells across all samples.

Overall study results and limits: Shorter templates might be favored by PCR, equally in patients and controls. Across all four CD4+ subsets, people with type 1 diabetes showed modestly shorter TCRB CDR3s.

The V gene is TRBV7-2, the J gene TRBJ1-1; 7 bases are a match to TRBD1. The sequence was collected from a man between 18 and 29 years old with type 1 diabetes. Material: central memory CD4+ T cells from blood. This chain's CDR3 is CASSLSQGGSNTGTEAFF. CDR3 bases: TGTGCCAGCAGCTTATCGCAGGGGGGATCGAACACCGGGACGGAAGCTTTCTTT.